Below are 30 T cell receptor beta chains sequenced from a single sample in a study of identical twins. Each CDR3 protein is one row after TCRdb ran MiXCR on the 5' RACE reads. There are approximately 700,000 distinct CDR3 sequences in the sample; around 6.1% occur only once, and roughly 1.6% lies in the top ten. What was sequenced was naive T cells sorted from blood. The source is a man between 18 and 29 years old in good health.

This clonotype was picked up many times. The V gene is TRBV24-1, the J gene TRBJ2-1; the D is unclear. Germline V gene data show CDR1 as KGHDR and CDR2 as SFDVKD. This CDR3 spans 14 amino acids. Deletions cut 0 bases from V and 5 bases from J, with 7 bases between. The CDR3: CATSDLGSDNEQFF. The CDR3 region has the DNA TGTGCCACCAGTGATTTGGGCAGCGACAATGAGCAGTTCTTC.

The gene calls are TRBV28 and TRBJ2-4, with 8 bases lining up with TRBD1. V dropped 2 bases and J dropped 3; count of bases not matched to a gene: 6. CDR3 length equals 16 residues. Germline-derived CDR1 and CDR2 are MDHEN and SYDVKM. The CDR3 nucleotides read TGTGCCAGCAGTTTAAGGTCCGGACAGGGCAAAAACATTCAGTACTTC. It encodes CASSLRSGQGKNIQYF.

The chain links TRBV15 to TRBJ2-3; D not resolved. CDR3 length equals 10 residues. The germline gives CDR1 LNHNV, CDR2 YYDKDF (reference sequence). The ends were cut back, 8 bases at V and 10 bases at J, with 10 bases in the middle. The CDR3 sequence is CATDANAQYF. The CDR3 region has the DNA TGTGCCACCGACGCGAATGCGCAGTATTTT.

There are a few counts of this clonotype. This rearrangement joins TRBV5-1 to TRBJ2-5, with 11 bases aligning to TRBD2. The V gene end was trimmed by 5 bases and the J gene end by 2 bases; junction bases not matched to a gene: 11. Germline CDR1 SGHRS, CDR2 YFSETQ. The CDR3 is made up of 17 amino acids. For the CDR3, the DNA is TGCGCCAGCAGACGGGCCCCGGGACTAGCGGAACAAGAGACCCAGTACTTC. It translates to CASRRAPGLAEQETQYF. The full variable domain, its missing parts supplied by reference TRBV5-1 and TRBJ2-5, is KAGVTQTPRYLIKTRGQQVTLSCSPISGHRSVSWYQQTPGQGLQFLFEYFSETQRNKGNFPGRFSGRQFSNSRSEMNVSTLELGDSALYLCASRRAPGLAEQETQYFGPGTRLLVL.

In nucleotides, the CDR3 is TGTGCCAGCAGCTCTCTCTGGGCGGAAGAGACCCAGTACTTC. Protein product: CASSSLWAEETQYF. This chain connects TRBV7-8 to TRBJ2-5; no reliable D call. The length of the CDR3 is 14 residues. Trimming pared 4 bases from V and 3 bases from J, leaving 12 bases between. Germline lookup yields CDR1 SGHVS and CDR2 FQNEAQ.

This clonotype showed up just a few times. V and J are TRBV7-6 and TRBJ2-3; D not certain. CDR1 and CDR2 from the germline V gene are SGHVS and FNYEAQ. The CDR3 runs 17 residues. Deletions cut 5 bases from V and 2 bases from J, with 20 bases between. The CDR3 DNA reads TGTGCCAGCAGCGCTCCGCGCAGCGACACCTACACAGATACGCAGTATTTT. This codes for CASSAPRSDTYTDTQYF.

This clonotype was counted many times. V and J are TRBV29-1 and TRBJ1-1; unclear D gene. Germline lookup yields CDR1 SQVTM and CDR2 ANQGSEA. The CDR3 totals 13 residues. Trimming took 5 bases from V and 0 from J, leaving 10 bases between them. The CDR3 is CSVIGFLNTEAFF. In nucleotides, the CDR3 is TGCAGCGTTATCGGGTTTTTGAACACTGAAGCTTTCTTT.

This clonotype was detected many times. This sequence joins TRBV27 and TRBJ2-7; possibly TRBD1 or TRBD2 for D (5 bases each). This CDR3 spans 13 amino acids. Germline V gene data show CDR1 as MNHEY and CDR2 as SMNVEV (reference sequence). Trimming took off 1 base at V and 9 bases at J, with 13 bases between the two ends. CDR3 nucleotide sequence: TGTGCCAGCAGTTTATTGGGCGAGAGGGGGCAGTACTTC. Encoded protein: CASSLLGERGQYF.

This clonotype appeared a few times. The chain employs TRBV5-6 and TRBJ2-1; TRBD1 agrees at 8 bases. With 4 bases clipped from V and 8 bases from J, the junction kept 8 bases outside the gene matches. CDR1 and CDR2 (germline): SGHDT, YYEEEE. The CDR3 consists of 14 residues. The CDR3 nucleotides are TGTGCCAGCAGCCGTGGGACAGGCAGGGATGAGCAGTTCTTC. Translating gives CASSRGTGRDEQFF.

Turning to this clonotype: A much larger clonotype is one base distant, so this may be a read error. Since the CDR3 does not end with the conserved phenylalanine or tryptophan, this likely comes from a read error. The chain uses TRBV11-2 and TRBJ2-3; D possibly corresponds to TRBD2 (5 bases). Per the germline V gene, CDR1 is SGHAT and CDR2 is FQNNGV. The CDR3 has 15 residues. V dropped 3 bases and J dropped 2 bases, with 12 bases sitting between them. The CDR3, as DNA: TGTGCCAGCAGCTTCGAGGGCCTCCCCACAGATACGCAGTATTAT. Translation gives CASSFEGLPTDTQYY.

This clonotype was seen ten or more times. The chain couples TRBV3-1 to TRBJ2-3, with 8 nucleotides matching TRBD1. The germline gives CDR1 LGHDT, CDR2 YNNKEL (reference sequence). The V and J ends lost 0 bases and 4 bases, in that order; junction bases with no gene match: 3. This CDR3 has 15 residues. The DNA for the CDR3 is TGTGCCAGCAGCCAAGAGACAGGGGCGGCAGATACGCAGTATTTT. This encodes CASSQETGAADTQYF.

The CDR3 sequence: CASSRTGIPYEQYF. In DNA form, the CDR3 reads TGCGCCAGCAGTCGCACAGGGATTCCCTACGAGCAGTACTTC. The rearrangement joins TRBV23-1 to TRBJ2-7; possibly TRBD1 for D (6 bases). TRBV23-1 is assigned to the ORF class and has an uncertain function. Trimming removed 4 bases from V and 2 bases from J, with 12 bases in between. CDR3 length: 14 amino acids.

The gene calls are TRBV28 and TRBJ2-7, with D perhaps given as TRBD1 or TRBD2 (6 bases each). Trimming removed 2 bases from V and 3 bases from J, with 20 bases in between. The CDR3 extends over 17 amino acids. Looked up from germline, CDR1 is MDHEN and CDR2 is SYDVKM. CDR3 amino acids: CASSLPRGRTLFYEQYV. The CDR3 coding sequence is TGTGCCAGCAGTTTACCGAGGGGGAGGACACTATTCTACGAGCAGTACGTC.

This chain connects TRBV11-2 to TRBJ1-2; tentative D call: TRBD1 (5 bases). Germline V gene lookup returns CDR1 SGHAT and CDR2 FQNNGV. This CDR3 comprises 16 residues. The V end lost 5 bases, the J end lost 0 bases, and 16 bases lay between the germline ends. The CDR3 loop reads CASSARTEGPNYGYTF. The CDR3 DNA reads TGTGCCAGCAGCGCCCGGACGGAGGGACCTAACTATGGCTACACCTTC.

This chain connects TRBV6-1 to TRBJ1-1, with a possible D match to TRBD1 (5 bases). Trimming took off 10 bases at V and 0 bases at J, with 12 bases between the two ends. This CDR3 comprises 13 residues. The V gene's germline CDR1 is MNHNS and CDR2 SASEGT. The CDR3 coding sequence is TGTGCCACCCGGGTGGGGGTGAACACTGAAGCTTTCTTT. This encodes CATRVGVNTEAFF.

In its sample, this clonotype was seen many times. The J gene is TRBJ2-2, the V gene TRBV27; D is uncertain. CDR1 MNHEY and CDR2 SMNVEV come from the germline V gene (reference sequence). Trimming stripped 1 base from V and 7 bases from J, with 10 bases between. CDR3 length: 14 amino acids. DNA for the CDR3: TGTGCCAGCAGTTTATACCATGGTGGCGGGGAGCTGTTTTTT. Its protein is CASSLYHGGGELFF.

This clonotype was detected many times. The J gene is TRBJ2-2, the V gene TRBV20-1; 8 positions match TRBD1. The V and J ends lost 5 bases and 6 bases, in that order; junction bases with no gene match: 8. Per the germline V gene, CDR1 is DFQATT and CDR2 is SNEGSKA (reference sequence). The CDR3 has 14 amino acids. This CDR3 reads CSAPNRGSAGELFF. The CDR3 DNA follows: TGCAGTGCTCCCAACAGGGGGTCCGCCGGGGAGCTGTTTTTT.

At least ten counts were recorded for this clonotype. This sequence joins TRBV15 and TRBJ2-1; D ambiguous. The CDR3 consists of 13 residues. V gave up 1 base and J gave up 15 bases, with 16 bases separating them. Germline V CDR1 and CDR2: LNHNV, YYDKDF (reference sequence). The CDR3 nucleotides read TGTGCCACCAGCAGAGCGCTAGAATCGGTTCCGTTCTTC. As protein: CATSRALESVPFF.

At least ten counts were recorded for this clonotype. The chain links TRBV12-3 or TRBV12-4 to TRBJ1-6; TRBD1 might be the D (5 bases). CDR3 length equals 13 residues. Trimming took off 6 bases at V and 8 bases at J, with 11 bases between the two ends. CDR3 bases: TGTGCCAGCAGGCAGGGCACCGATTCACCCCTCCACTTT. Translating gives CASRQGTDSPLHF.

The table lists this clonotype with many counts. The chain couples TRBV7-9 to TRBJ1-3; no firm D call. This CDR3 contains 15 residues. The germline CDR1 and CDR2 sequences are SEHNR and FQNEAQ (reference sequence). V was pared by 5 bases and J by 0 bases, with 11 bases between. The CDR3 DNA reads TGTGCCAGCAGCACAGCTGCGAACTCTGGAAACACCATATATTTT. Encoded protein: CASSTAANSGNTIYF.

This clonotype was observed a handful of times. The chain joins TRBV20-1 to TRBJ1-5; TRBD1 aligns across 9 bases. In germline, CDR1 is DFQATT, CDR2 SNEGSKA (reference sequence). The CDR3 spans 16 residues. Unmatched junction bases numbered 6, after V lost 3 bases and J lost 0 bases. The CDR3, as DNA: TGCAGTGCTAGGATACAGGGGGCTCATAGCAATCAGCCCCAGCATTTT. Protein: CSARIQGAHSNQPQHF.

The genes are TRBV28 and TRBJ2-7; D could derive from TRBD1 or TRBD2 (5 bases each). Germline CDR1 reads MDHEN; CDR2 reads SYDVKM. The CDR3 is made up of 12 amino acids. The V end was cut by 6 bases, the J end by 13 bases, with 19 bases between. The CDR3 loop is CASSWGGSAGYF. CDR3 sequence (DNA): TGTGCCAGCAGCTGGGGCGGGTCCGCTGGATACTTC.

This clonotype was seen a few times. V gene TRBV4-3 combines with J gene TRBJ2-1; D unresolved. V lost 0 bases to trimming and J lost 5 bases, with 8 bases between them. This CDR3 contains 14 residues. Germline V lookup: CDR1 LGHNA, CDR2 YSLEER. CDR3 bases: TGCGCCAGCAGCCAAGATGGACGGAACAATGAGCAGTTCTTC. This sequence encodes CASSQDGRNNEQFF.

This sequence joins TRBV7-6 and TRBJ2-2; the D gene is possibly TRBD1 (6 bases). Trimming removed 6 bases at V and 4 bases at J, with 12 bases between. CDR3 length: 14 amino acids. CDR1 and CDR2 (germline): SGHVS, FNYEAQ. Here the CDR3 reads CASSYEDSTGELFF. CDR3 coding DNA: TGTGCCAGCAGTTATGAGGACAGCACCGGGGAGCTGTTTTTT.

This clonotype showed up just a few times. This chain uses TRBV18 with TRBJ1-1; D not resolved. The CDR3 has 15 amino acids. The V and J ends lost 3 bases and 1 base respectively, with 12 bases between them. Germline values: CDR1 KGHSH, CDR2 LQKENI. The CDR3 spells CASSPSRIANTEAFF. As DNA, the CDR3 is TGTGCCAGCTCACCGTCGAGAATCGCGAACACTGAAGCTTTCTTT.

In this sample, this clonotype turned up many times. This rearrangement joins TRBV6-5 to TRBJ2-4, with D possibly TRBD1 on 5 matching bases. The CDR3 is 13 residues long. The V end was cut by 2 bases, the J end by 3 bases, with 5 bases between. The germline V gene has CDR1 MNHEY and CDR2 SVGAGI. This chain's CDR3 is CASSYRGKNIQYF. For the CDR3, the DNA is TGTGCCAGCAGTTACAGGGGCAAAAACATTCAGTACTTC.

The chain's CDR3 is CASSQKGGSGVNEQFF. The CDR3 bases are TGTGCCAGCAGCCAAAAGGGGGGGAGCGGGGTGAATGAGCAGTTCTTC. J is TRBJ2-1 and V is TRBV4-2, with a weak D call TRBD2 (7 bases). V gave up 2 bases and J gave up 7 bases, with 18 bases separating them. Germline V gene data show CDR1 as LGHNA and CDR2 as YNFKEQ. CDR3 length: 16 residues.

This sequence joins TRBV9 and TRBJ2-3; 11 bases agree with TRBD2. Germline V CDR1 and CDR2: SGDLS, YYNGEE. The CDR3 consists of 18 residues. With 3 bases clipped from V and 8 bases from J, the junction kept 17 bases outside the gene matches. CDR3 loop: CASSGGLAGGPVRGTQYF. Here the CDR3 DNA reads TGTGCCAGCAGCGGAGGATTAGCGGGAGGGCCGGTAAGGGGTACGCAGTATTTT.

In this sample, this clonotype turned up many times. The CDR3 sequence: CASSLVFRDEQFF. CDR3 bases: TGCGCCAGCAGCTTGGTTTTTAGGGATGAGCAGTTCTTC. The chain recombines TRBV5-1 with TRBJ2-1; no definite D call. Germline V gives CDR1 SGHRS, CDR2 YFSETQ. The CDR3 is made up of 13 amino acids. V lost 0 bases and J lost 8, with 9 bases in between. The full variable domain, rest sourced from reference TRBV5-1 and TRBJ2-1, is KAGVTQTPRYLIKTRGQQVTLSCSPISGHRSVSWYQQTPGQGLQFLFEYFSETQRNKGNFPGRFSGRQFSNSRSEMNVSTLELGDSALYLCASSLVFRDEQFFGPGTRLTVL.

This clonotype came up many times. This chain joins TRBV25-1 and TRBJ1-2, with D unclear. Germline CDR1 and CDR2: MGHDK and SYGVNS. V lost 4 bases to trimming and J lost 4 bases, with 19 bases between them. The CDR3 covers 16 residues. The CDR3, as DNA: TGTGCCAGCAGTGTCCACGTGGCCCTTTACCCCTATGGCTACACCTTC. Encoded protein: CASSVHVALYPYGYTF.